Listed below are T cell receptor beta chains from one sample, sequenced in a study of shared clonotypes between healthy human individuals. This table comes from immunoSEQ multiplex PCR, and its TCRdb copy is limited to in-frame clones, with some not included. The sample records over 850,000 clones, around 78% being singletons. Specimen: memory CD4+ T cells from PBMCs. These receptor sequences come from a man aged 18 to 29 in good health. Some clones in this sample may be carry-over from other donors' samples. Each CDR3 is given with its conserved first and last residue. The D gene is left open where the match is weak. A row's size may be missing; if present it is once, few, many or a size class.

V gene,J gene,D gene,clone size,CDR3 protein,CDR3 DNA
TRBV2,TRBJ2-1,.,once,CASNIDWSYNEQFF,TGTGCCAGCAACATCGATTGGTCCTACAATGAGCAGTTCTTC
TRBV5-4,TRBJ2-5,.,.,CASSGGGAGSETQYF,TGTGCCAGCAGTGGAGGCGGGGCGGGTTCAGAGACCCAGTACTTC
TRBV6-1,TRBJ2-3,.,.,CASRAGLNTDTQYF,TGTGCCAGCAGGGCGGGACTCAACACAGATACGCAGTATTTT
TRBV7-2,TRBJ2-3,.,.,CASSLGPLGVQYF,TGTGCCAGCAGCTTAGGGCCCCTCGGGGTGCAGTATTTT
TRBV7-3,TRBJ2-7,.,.,CASSPERVGEQYF,TGTGCCAGCAGCCCGGAGCGGGTAGGGGAGCAGTACTTC
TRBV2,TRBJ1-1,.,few,CASSPEINTEAFF,TGTGCCAGCAGCCCCGAGATTAACACTGAAGCTTTCTTT
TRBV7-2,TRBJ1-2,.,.,CASSYRGPSVTGYTF,TGTGCCAGCAGCTATCGGGGACCCTCCGTCACTGGCTACACCTTC
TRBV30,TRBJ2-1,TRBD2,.,CAWGLAGGYNEQFF,TGTGCCTGGGGACTAGCGGGAGGATACAATGAGCAGTTCTTC
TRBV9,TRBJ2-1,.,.,CASSEGAGTYNEQFF,TGTGCCAGCAGCGAGGGGGCGGGAACCTACAATGAGCAGTTCTTC
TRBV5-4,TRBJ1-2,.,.,CASSYGKTYGYTF,TGTGCCAGCTCCTACGGAAAGACCTATGGCTACACCTTC
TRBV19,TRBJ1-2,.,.,CASSGSSYGYTF,TGTGCCAGTAGTGGCAGCAGCTATGGCTACACCTTC
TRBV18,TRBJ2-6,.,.,CASPPVPQYSGANVLTF,TGTGCCAGCCCCCCAGTCCCCCAGTACTCTGGGGCCAACGTCCTGACTTTC
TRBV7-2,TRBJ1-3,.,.,CASRDPPRTAGNTIYF,TGTGCCAGCAGAGACCCGCCCCGGACCGCTGGAAACACCATATATTTT
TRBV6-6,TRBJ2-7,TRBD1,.,CASSSRTGSSEQYF,TGTGCCAGCAGTTCTAGGACAGGGTCATCCGAGCAGTACTTC
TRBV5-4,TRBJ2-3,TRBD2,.,CASSLGLAGRTDTQYF,TGTGCCAGCAGCTTGGGACTAGCGGGACGCACAGATACGCAGTATTTT
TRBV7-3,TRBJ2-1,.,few,CASSPGRVSNNEQFF,TGTGCCAGCAGCCCGGGGCGTGTAAGCAACAATGAGCAGTTCTTC
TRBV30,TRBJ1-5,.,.,CAWSVGQLQPQHF,TGTGCCTGGAGTGTAGGCCAGCTCCAGCCCCAGCATTTT